Listed below are T cell receptor beta chains from one sample, sequenced in a study of blood T cell repertoires in COVID-19. Sequencing used immunoSEQ multiplex PCR; TCRdb keeps in-frame clones, though not all of them. The table shows over 200,000 clones, with roughly 90% occurring only once. Sequenced input: peripheral blood. These receptors originate from a man aged 40-55 years with active or convalescent COVID-19. Each CDR3 is given with its conserved first and last residue. Fields, in order: V gene, D gene, J gene, CDR3 protein. A D gene is named only where the DNA matches it firmly.

>TRBV19|-|TRBJ2-3
CASKRLGTDTQYF
>TRBV11-2|-|TRBJ1-1
CASSPGGNTEAFF
>TRBV5-5|TRBD1|TRBJ1-5
CASSPGTAGPQHF
>TRBV4-2|-|TRBJ1-4
CASSQVVANEKLFF
>TRBV5-1|-|TRBJ1-1
CASSLTDLRTEAFF
>TRBV14|TRBD1|TRBJ1-3
CASSQSGTGDSVSGNTIYF
>TRBV11-2|-|TRBJ2-3
CASSLTEGADTQYF
>TRBV7-3|TRBD1|TRBJ1-5
CASSRGRIQPQHF
>TRBV7-8|TRBD1|TRBJ1-2
CASSLGRGPGYGYTF
>TRBV12-3/TRBV12-4|-|TRBJ1-4
CASSISLVEKLFF
>TRBV29-1|TRBD1|TRBJ2-7
CSVDLGTGNYEQYF
>TRBV6-5|TRBD2|TRBJ2-7
CASSYSAGGHYEQYF
>TRBV29-1|-|TRBJ2-7
CSVVGSSYEQYF
>TRBV6-5|TRBD1|TRBJ2-5
CASSYFQGAETQYF
>TRBV5-4|-|TRBJ2-3
CASSLGGPADTQYF
>TRBV19|TRBD1|TRBJ2-7
CASSITGGYEQYF
>TRBV15|-|TRBJ1-1
CATSILRGTEAFF
>TRBV5-1|TRBD2|TRBJ2-3
CASSPLSGGAPTDTQYF
>TRBV5-1|TRBD1|TRBJ2-1
CASSPGQGLNEQFF
>TRBV7-9|-|TRBJ2-1
CASRSQTGGYEQFF
>TRBV5-6|-|TRBJ2-7
CASSRGSSYEQYF
>TRBV24-1|TRBD1|TRBJ2-2
CATGQGSTGELFF
>TRBV27|-|TRBJ1-1
CASRFGGGAEAFF
>TRBV28|-|TRBJ2-1
CASSLTGYNEQFF
>TRBV5-4|TRBD1|TRBJ1-3
CASSFMLQGSGNTIYF
>TRBV2|TRBD1|TRBJ1-1
CASGWTGSTEAFF
>TRBV24-1|-|TRBJ1-5
CATSDFWGESLPQHF
>TRBV19|-|TRBJ1-2
CASSIEAREDGYTF
>TRBV27|TRBD1|TRBJ2-7
CASSPDRGYEQYF
>TRBV27|TRBD1|TRBJ2-7
CASSSRQGPYEQYF
>TRBV6-5|-|TRBJ1-2
CASSYGGRHQNYGYTF
>TRBV18|TRBD1|TRBJ2-7
CASSRQIPGTGGSYEQYF
>TRBV30|-|TRBJ1-1
CAWSAGRALNTEAFF
>TRBV28|-|TRBJ2-5
CASRAEEVGETQYF
>TRBV19|-|TRBJ2-7
CASSIDPAAYEQYF
>TRBV15|TRBD1|TRBJ2-5
CATSTSGTAQETQYF
>TRBV7-9|-|TRBJ1-5
CASSFDKIQPQHF
>TRBV6-5|-|TRBJ1-6
CASRLGGAVGSPLHF
>TRBV5-1|TRBD2|TRBJ2-3
CASSAQRDGGNYTQYF
>TRBV10-3|-|TRBJ1-5
CAISRDNSNQPQHF
>TRBV5-8|-|TRBJ1-5
CASSSSLPQHF
>TRBV11-3|-|TRBJ1-4
CASSPGQGSGEKLFF
>TRBV6-2/TRBV6-3|-|TRBJ1-6
CASSYGGSGSPLHF
>TRBV29-1|-|TRBJ2-1
CSVEFGDSPYNEQFF
>TRBV9|-|TRBJ2-5
CASSVGTQGETQYF
>TRBV30|TRBD1|TRBJ1-3
CAWSVGTGSSGNTIYF
>TRBV11-2|-|TRBJ1-2
CASSKSEGDRDYTF
>TRBV7-2|-|TRBJ1-5
CASSLTRDNQPQHF
>TRBV7-2|-|TRBJ1-2
CASSLVAQGRAGYTF
>TRBV19|-|TRBJ2-6
CASSNTGSGANVLTF